This is a list of T cell receptor beta chains from one sample in a study of CD8 T cells in Susac syndrome. MiXCR, applied by TCRdb to the immunoSEQ multiplex PCR reads, yields one record per CDR3 protein. In the table there are 250,000 or so distinct CDR3 sequences, about 93% of which are singletons. Material: CD4+ T cells from PBMCs. The receptors derive from a human donor with multiple sclerosis. The CDR3 runs from the conserved cysteine through the conserved F or W. D genes are given only for firm matches.

V gene	D gene	J gene	CDR3 DNA	CDR3 protein
TRBV6-5	TRBD2	TRBJ2-7	TGTGCCAGCTCCCGGGGGGTATCCGAGCAGTACTTC	CASSRGVSEQYF
TRBV11-2	.	TRBJ1-2	TGTGCCAGCAGCTCGCTTAAGACCCCTCTTATGACAGCCAACTATGGCTACACCTTC	CASSSLKTPLMTANYGYTF
TRBV10-3	.	TRBJ1-2	TGTGCCATCAGTGAGGATCCAGGAGGCTACACCTTC	CAISEDPGGYTF
TRBV15	TRBD1	TRBJ2-5	TGTGCCACCAGCAGAGTGTGTGGGACAGACCAAGAGACCCAGTACTTC	CATSRVCGTDQETQYF
TRBV3-1	.	TRBJ2-7	TGTGCCAGCAGCCAAGATACACTCCGCGGGTTTATCTTC	CASSQDTLRGFIF
TRBV20-1	.	TRBJ2-7	TGCAGTGCTAGAGATAAGGGGAGGTCCTACGAGCAGTACTTC	CSARDKGRSYEQYF
TRBV7-9	.	TRBJ1-1	TGTGCCAGCAGCCGAGAGATTGAAGCTTTCTTT	CASSREIEAFF
TRBV29-1	.	TRBJ2-5	TGCAGCCTCTGGGGGGCGGGCGAGACCCAGTACTTC	CSLWGAGETQYF
TRBV28	.	TRBJ1-5	TGTGCCAGCAGTTTACATAAGGACCCCCTAAATCAGCCCCAGCATTTT	CASSLHKDPLNQPQHF
TRBV5-1	TRBD2	TRBJ2-5	TGCGCCAGCAGCTTGGGTTCTAGCGGTAGACAAGAGACCCAGTACTTC	CASSLGSSGRQETQYF
TRBV3-1	TRBD1	TRBJ1-1	TGTGCCAGCAGCCAAGGGCAGGGGGTGAGCACTGAAGCTTTCTTT	CASSQGQGVSTEAFF
TRBV12-3/TRBV12-4	TRBD1	TRBJ2-2	TGTGCCAGCAGTTCGGACAGGGACTTCACCGGGGAGCTGTTTTTT	CASSSDRDFTGELFF
TRBV18	.	TRBJ1-5	TGTGCCAGCTCACCAGGCAGGTTGAATCAGCCCCAGCATTTT	CASSPGRLNQPQHF
TRBV2	.	TRBJ2-2	TGTGCCAGCAGTGAGCGGGACCCGAACACCGGGGAGCTGTTTTTT	CASSERDPNTGELFF